What follows is one T cell receptor beta chain and its context. This sample was included in a study of cytomegalovirus exposure and HLA in healthy donors. As for the study in general: Both the approximately 120 validation repertoires and the approximately 700 first-cohort repertoires used the same platform, as reported by a later analysis.

The method was immunoSEQ multiplex PCR; TCRdb's version includes in-frame clones alone and lacks a portion of them. The data show 130,000 to 150,000 clones, 85% to 90% seen once. CDR1 and CDR2 from the germline V gene are SGHNT and YENEEA. This CDR3 contains 14 residues. J gave up 2 bases and V 5 bases, and 4 bases lay outside the gene matches. The genes are TRBV11-3 and TRBJ2-5; TRBD2 agrees at 8 bases. The sample consisted of PBMCs. The receptor was isolated from a young woman in good health and CMV-seropositive. CDR3 protein: CASSRSGGQETQYF. The CDR3 DNA reads as TGTGCCAGCAGCCGTTCGGGGGGGCAAGAGACCCAGTACTTC.